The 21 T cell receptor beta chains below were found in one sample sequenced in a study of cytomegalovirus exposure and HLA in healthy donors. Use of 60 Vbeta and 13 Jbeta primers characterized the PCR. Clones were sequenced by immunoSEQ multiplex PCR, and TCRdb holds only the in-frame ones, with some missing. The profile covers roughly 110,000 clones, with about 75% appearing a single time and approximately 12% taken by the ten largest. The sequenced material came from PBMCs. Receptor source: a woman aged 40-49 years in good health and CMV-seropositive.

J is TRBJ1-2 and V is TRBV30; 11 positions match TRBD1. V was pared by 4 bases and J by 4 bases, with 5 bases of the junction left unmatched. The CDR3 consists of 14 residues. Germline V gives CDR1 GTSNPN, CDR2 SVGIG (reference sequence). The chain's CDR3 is CAWTRDRGVYGYTF. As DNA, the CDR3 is TGTGCCTGGACCAGGGACAGGGGGGTCTATGGCTACACCTTC.

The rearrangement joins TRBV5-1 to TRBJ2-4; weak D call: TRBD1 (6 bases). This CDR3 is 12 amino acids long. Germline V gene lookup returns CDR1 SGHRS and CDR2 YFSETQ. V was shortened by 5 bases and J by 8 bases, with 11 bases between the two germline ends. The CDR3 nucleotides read TGCGCCAGCAGTACAGGGAAGGACATTCAGTACTTC. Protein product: CASSTGKDIQYF.

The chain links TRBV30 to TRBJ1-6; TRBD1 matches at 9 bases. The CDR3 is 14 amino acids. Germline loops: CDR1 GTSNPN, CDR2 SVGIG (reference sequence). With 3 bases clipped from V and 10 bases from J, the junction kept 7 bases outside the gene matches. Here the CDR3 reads CAWRGQGAGSPLHF. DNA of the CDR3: TGTGCCTGGAGGGGACAGGGAGCAGGCTCACCCCTCCACTTT.

The CDR3 is CASSRTPQETQYF. DNA of the CDR3: TGTGCCAGCAGCCGGACACCCCAAGAGACCCAGTACTTC. V is TRBV5-4 and J is TRBJ2-5, with D perhaps matching TRBD1 (5 bases). Trimming removed 4 bases at V and 1 base at J, with 8 bases between. This CDR3 has 13 amino acids. The germline V gene encodes CDR1 SGHNT and CDR2 YYREEE (reference sequence).

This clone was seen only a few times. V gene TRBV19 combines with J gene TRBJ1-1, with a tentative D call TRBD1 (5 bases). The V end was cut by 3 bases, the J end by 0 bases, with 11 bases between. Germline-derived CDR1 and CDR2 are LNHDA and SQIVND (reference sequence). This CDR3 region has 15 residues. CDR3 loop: CASSIQPGVNTEAFF. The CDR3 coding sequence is TGTGCCAGTAGTATCCAGCCGGGGGTGAACACTGAAGCTTTCTTT.

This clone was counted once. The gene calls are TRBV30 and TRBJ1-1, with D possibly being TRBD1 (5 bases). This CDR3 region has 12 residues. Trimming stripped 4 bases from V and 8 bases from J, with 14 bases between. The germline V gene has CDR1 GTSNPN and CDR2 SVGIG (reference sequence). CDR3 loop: CAWIRRGAEAFF. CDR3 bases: TGTGCCTGGATTAGGAGGGGCGCGGAAGCTTTCTTT.

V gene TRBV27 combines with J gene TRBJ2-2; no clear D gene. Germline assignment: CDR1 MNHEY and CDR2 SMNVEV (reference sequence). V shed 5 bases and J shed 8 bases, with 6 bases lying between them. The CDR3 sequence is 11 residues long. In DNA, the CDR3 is TGTGCCAGCAGTAGACTGGGGGAGCTGTTTTTT. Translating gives CASSRLGELFF.

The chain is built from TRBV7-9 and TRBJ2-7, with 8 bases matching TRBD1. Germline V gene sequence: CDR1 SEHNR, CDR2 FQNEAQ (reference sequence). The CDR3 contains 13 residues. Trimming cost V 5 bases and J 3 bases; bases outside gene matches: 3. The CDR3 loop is CASSGTGFYEQYF. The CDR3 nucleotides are TGTGCCAGCAGCGGGACAGGATTCTACGAGCAGTACTTC.

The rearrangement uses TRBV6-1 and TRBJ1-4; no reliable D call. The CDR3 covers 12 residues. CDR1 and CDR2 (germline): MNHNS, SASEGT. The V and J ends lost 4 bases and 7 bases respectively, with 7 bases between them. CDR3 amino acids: CASSVVSEKLFF. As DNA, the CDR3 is TGTGCCAGCAGTGTAGTGAGTGAAAAACTGTTTTTT.

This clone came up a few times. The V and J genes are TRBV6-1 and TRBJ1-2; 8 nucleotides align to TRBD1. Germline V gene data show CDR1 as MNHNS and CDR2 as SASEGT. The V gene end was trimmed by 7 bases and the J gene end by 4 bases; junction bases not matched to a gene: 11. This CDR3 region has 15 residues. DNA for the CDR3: TGTGCCAGCACCGAGGATGCAGGGGGCCTCTATGGCTACACCTTC. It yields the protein CASTEDAGGLYGYTF.

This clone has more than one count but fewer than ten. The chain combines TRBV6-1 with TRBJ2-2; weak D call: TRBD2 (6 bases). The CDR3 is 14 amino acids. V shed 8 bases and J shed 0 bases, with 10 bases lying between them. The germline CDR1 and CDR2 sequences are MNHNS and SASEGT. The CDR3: CASGGDANTGELFF. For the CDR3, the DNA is TGTGCCAGCGGAGGGGACGCGAACACCGGGGAGCTGTTTTTT.

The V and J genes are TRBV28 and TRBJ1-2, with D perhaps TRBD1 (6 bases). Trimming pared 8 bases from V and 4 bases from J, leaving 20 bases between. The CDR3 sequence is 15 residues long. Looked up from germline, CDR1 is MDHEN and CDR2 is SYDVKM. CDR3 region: CASEGMGGLGYGYTF. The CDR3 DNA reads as TGTGCCAGCGAAGGGATGGGGGGGCTTGGCTATGGCTACACCTTC.

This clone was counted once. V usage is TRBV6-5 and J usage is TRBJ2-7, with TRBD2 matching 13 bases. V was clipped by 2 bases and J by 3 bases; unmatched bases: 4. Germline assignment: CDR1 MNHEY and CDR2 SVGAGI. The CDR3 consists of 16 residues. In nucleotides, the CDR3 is TGTGCCAGCAGTTACACAGGACTAGCGGGGGACTACGAGCAGTACTTC. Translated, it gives CASSYTGLAGDYEQYF.

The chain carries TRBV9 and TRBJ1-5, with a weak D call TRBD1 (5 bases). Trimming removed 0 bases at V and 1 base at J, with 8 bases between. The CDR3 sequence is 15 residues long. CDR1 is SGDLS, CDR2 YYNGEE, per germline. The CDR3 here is CASSVDGASNQPQHF. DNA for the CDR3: TGTGCCAGCAGCGTAGATGGGGCGAGCAATCAGCCCCAGCATTTT.

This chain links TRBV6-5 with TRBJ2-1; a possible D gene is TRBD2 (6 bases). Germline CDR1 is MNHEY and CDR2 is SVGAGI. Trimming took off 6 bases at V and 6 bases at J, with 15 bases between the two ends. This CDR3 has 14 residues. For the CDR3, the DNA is TGTGCCAGCAGCCACCCCGGGGGAACCAATGAGCAGTTCTTC. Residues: CASSHPGGTNEQFF.

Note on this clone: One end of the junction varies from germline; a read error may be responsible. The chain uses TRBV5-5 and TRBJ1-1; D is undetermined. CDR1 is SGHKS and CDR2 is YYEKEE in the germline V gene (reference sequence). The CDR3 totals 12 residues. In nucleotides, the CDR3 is TGCGCCAGCAGCCGAGGGAACACTGAAGCTTTCTTT. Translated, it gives CASSRGNTEAFF.

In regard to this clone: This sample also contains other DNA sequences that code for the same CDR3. This chain's CDR3 is CSVTGGYGYTF. For the CDR3, the DNA is TGCAGCGTTACAGGCGGCTATGGCTACACCTTC. The J gene is TRBJ1-2, the V gene TRBV29-1; a possible D gene is TRBD1 (5 bases). In germline, CDR1 is SQVTM, CDR2 ANQGSEA. Between the trimmed V and J ends, which lost 5 bases and 4 bases, there was a span of 8 bases. CDR3 length equals 11 residues.

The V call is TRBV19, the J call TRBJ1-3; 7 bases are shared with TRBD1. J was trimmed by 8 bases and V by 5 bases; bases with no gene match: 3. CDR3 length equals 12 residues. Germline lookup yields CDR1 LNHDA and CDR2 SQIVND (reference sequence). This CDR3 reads CASSRQGYTIYF. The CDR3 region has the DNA TGTGCCAGTAGTCGACAGGGTTACACCATATATTTT.

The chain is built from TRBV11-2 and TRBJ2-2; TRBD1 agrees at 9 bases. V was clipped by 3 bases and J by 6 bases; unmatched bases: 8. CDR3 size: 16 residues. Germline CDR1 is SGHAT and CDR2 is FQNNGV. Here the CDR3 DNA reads TGTGCCAGCAGCTTCCCGGGACAGGGTTGGGCCGGGGAGCTGTTTTTT. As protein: CASSFPGQGWAGELFF.

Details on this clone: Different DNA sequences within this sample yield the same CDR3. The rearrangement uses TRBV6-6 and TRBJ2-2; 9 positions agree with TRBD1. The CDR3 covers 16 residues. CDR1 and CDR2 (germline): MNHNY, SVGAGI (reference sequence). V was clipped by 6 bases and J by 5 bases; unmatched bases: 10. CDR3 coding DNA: TGTGCCAGCAGCCCTCCGGGACAGGGAAGAACCGGGGAGCTGTTTTTT. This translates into CASSPPGQGRTGELFF.

This chain's CDR3 is CASSQDWAQGLTEAFF. The CDR3 DNA reads as TGCGCCAGCAGCCAAGATTGGGCACAGGGTTTGACTGAAGCTTTCTTT. This chain joins TRBV4-1 and TRBJ1-1; possibly TRBD1 for D (6 bases). CDR3 size: 16 residues. Germline CDR1 and CDR2: MGHRA and YSYEKL. Deletions cut 0 bases from V and 5 bases from J, with 16 bases between.